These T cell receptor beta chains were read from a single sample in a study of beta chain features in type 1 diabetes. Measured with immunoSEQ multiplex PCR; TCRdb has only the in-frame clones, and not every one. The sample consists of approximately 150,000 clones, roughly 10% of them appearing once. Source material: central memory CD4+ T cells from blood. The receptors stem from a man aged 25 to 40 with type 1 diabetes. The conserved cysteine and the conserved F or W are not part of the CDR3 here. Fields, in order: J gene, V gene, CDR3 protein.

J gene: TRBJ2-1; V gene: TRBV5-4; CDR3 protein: ASSLAQGGNEQF
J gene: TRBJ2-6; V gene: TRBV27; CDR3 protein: ATGRTSGANVLT
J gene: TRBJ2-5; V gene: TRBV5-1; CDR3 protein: ASSSGLAGIGETQY
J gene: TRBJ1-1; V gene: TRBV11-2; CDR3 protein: ASTTQVTNTEAF
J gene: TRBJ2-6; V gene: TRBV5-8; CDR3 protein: ASSLYRGSGANVLT
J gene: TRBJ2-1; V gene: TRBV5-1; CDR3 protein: ASSSGGLYNEQF
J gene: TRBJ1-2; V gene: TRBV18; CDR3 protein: ASSPDRSYGYT
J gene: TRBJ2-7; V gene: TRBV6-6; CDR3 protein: ASTLDRDKQY
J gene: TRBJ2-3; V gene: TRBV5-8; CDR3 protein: ASSSGLEGGSDTQY
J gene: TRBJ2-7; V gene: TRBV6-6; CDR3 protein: ASSPLAGLTYEQY
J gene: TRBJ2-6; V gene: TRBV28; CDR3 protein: ASSSGTGAGANVLT
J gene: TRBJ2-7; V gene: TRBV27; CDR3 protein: ASSTAGQPYEQY
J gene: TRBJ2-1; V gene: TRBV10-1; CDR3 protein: ASRESSGGAGEQF
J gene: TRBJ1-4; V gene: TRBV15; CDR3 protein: ATSIQGEQLF
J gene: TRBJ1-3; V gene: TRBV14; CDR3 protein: ASSHPQGGNTIY
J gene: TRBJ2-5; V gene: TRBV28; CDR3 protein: ASSSRDRAQETQY
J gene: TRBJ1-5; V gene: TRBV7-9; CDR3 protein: ASSSTGFEPQH
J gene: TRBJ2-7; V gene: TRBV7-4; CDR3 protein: ASSSRLQQGLYEQY
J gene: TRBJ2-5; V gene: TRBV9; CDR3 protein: ASSPRQGRQETQY
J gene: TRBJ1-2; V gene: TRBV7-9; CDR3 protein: ASSRTGPYGYT
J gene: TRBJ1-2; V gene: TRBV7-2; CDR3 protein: ASSLSGIYGYT
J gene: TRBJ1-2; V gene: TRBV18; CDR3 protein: ASSPLSPGQGNYGYT
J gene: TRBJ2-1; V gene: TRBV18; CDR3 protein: ASSPTRTGVDYNEQF
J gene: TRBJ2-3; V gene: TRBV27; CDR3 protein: ASSQKGASTDTQY
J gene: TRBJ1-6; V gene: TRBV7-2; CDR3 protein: ASSRVGGDRNSPLH
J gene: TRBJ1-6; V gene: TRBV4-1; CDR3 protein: ASSQEVGRRESPLH
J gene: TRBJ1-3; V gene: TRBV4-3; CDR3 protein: ASSQEGRAGGNTIY
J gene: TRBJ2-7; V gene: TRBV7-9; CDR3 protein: ASSLSGVGGEQY
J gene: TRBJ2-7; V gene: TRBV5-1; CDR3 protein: ASSPGTGAHNEQY
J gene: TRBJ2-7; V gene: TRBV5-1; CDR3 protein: ASSLDPSSYEQY
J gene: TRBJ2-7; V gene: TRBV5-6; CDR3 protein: ASSSKIIAGVSYEQY
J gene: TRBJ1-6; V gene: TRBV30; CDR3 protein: AWSPPGVDSPLH
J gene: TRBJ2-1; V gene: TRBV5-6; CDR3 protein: ASSLGRGNEQF
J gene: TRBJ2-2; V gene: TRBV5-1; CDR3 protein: ASSSLSGGNTGELF
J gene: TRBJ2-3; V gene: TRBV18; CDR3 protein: ASSEPGDNTQY
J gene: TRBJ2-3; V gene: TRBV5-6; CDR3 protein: ASSTGLAPDTQY
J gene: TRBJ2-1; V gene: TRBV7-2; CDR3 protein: ASSLGLPSLNEQF
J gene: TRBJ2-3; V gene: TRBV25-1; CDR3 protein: ASSGQLSTDTQY
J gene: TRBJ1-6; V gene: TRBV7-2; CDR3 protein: ASSRPVQSGQPNSPLH
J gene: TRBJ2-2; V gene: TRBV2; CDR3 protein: ASSEYSTGELF
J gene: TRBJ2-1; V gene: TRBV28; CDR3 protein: ASSLPGQGANEQF
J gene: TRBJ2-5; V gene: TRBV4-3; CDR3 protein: ASSQDWLETQY
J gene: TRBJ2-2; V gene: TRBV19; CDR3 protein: ASSIGTGELF
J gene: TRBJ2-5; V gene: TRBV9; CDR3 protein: ASSPRDFKETQY
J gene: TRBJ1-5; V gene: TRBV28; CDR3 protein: ASSKGGQHQPQH
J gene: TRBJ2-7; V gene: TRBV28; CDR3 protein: ASKQGTREQY
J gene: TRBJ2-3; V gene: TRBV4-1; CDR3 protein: ASSQEKGSAGGTDTQY
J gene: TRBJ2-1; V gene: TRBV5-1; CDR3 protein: ASSPGGSGYEQF
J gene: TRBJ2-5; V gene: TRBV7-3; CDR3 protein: ASSQGQQETQY
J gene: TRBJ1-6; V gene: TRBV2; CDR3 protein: ASSPGGVDSPLH
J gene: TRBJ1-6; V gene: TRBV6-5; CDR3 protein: ASSYTLRTGGSPLH
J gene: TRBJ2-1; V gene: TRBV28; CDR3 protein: ASSWSNEQF
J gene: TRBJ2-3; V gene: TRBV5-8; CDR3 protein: ASTPPRGSTDTQY
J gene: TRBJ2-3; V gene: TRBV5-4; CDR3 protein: ASSKGTSIGDTQY
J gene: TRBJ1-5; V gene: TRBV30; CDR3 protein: AWSAGGSNQPQH